This paragraph reports one T cell receptor (beta chain). Seattle enrolled patients during active infection and tracked them longitudinally. The data derive from a study of blood T cell repertoires in COVID-19. Study background: From the United States, Italy and Spain came samples of acute and convalescent COVID-19.

Trimming took 3 bases from V and 5 from J; bases not matched to a gene: 5. CDR1 SGHTA and CDR2 FQGNSA come from the germline V gene. There are 14 residues in the CDR3. The protocol was immunoSEQ multiplex PCR, while the TCRdb copy is restricted to in-frame clones and leaves out a portion. The sample carries under 250,000 clones, about 84% recorded once. J is TRBJ2-5 and V is TRBV7-2; TRBD2 matches at 8 bases. Source material: peripheral blood. This TCR came from a woman of 80 years or more with COVID-19, enrolled during active disease. CDR3 protein: CASSFGLAGETQYF. The CDR3 DNA reads as TGTGCCAGCAGCTTCGGACTAGCTGGGGAGACCCAGTACTTC. The variable domain in full, completed from reference TRBV7-2 and TRBJ2-5, reads GAGVSQSPSNKVTEKGKDVELRCDPISGHTALYWYRQSLGQGLEFLIYFQGNSAPDKSGLPSDRFSAERTGGSVSTLTIQRTQQEDSAVYLCASSFGLAGETQYFGPGTRLLVL.